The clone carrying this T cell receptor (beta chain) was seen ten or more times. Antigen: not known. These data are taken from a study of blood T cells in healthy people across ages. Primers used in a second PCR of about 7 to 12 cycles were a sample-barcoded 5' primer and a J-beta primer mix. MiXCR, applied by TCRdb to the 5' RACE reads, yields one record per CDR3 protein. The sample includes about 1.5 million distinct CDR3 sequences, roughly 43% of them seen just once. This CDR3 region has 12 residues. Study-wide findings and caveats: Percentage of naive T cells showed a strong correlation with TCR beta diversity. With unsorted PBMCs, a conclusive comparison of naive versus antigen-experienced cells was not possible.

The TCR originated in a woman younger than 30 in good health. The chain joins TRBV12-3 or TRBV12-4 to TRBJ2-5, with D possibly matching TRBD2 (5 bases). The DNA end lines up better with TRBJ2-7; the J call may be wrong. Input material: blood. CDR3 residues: CASSFEGSEQYF. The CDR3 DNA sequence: TGTGCCAGCAGTTTCGAGGGCTCCGAGCAGTACTTC.